This TCR beta chain was documented in a study of cytomegalovirus exposure and HLA in healthy donors. The PCR made use of 60 Vbeta and 13 Jbeta primers. Measured with immunoSEQ multiplex PCR; TCRdb has only the in-frame clones, and not every one. This table holds under 200,000 clones, roughly 80% found once. The CDR3 is made up of 15 amino acids. Germline CDR1 is WSHSY and CDR2 is SAAADI. Trimming left V 0 bases short and J 0 bases short, with 6 bases between. The chain carries TRBV10-2 and TRBJ1-3; D is ambiguous. What was sequenced was PBMCs. This clonotype was sampled from a woman between 50 and 59 years old in good health and CMV-seronegative. The CDR3 spells CASSESAFSGNTIYF. CDR3 nucleotide sequence: TGCGCCAGCAGTGAGTCGGCTTTCTCTGGAAACACCATATATTTT.